These T cell receptor beta chains were read from a single sample in a study of T cell responses to AZD1222 COVID-19 vaccine. TCRdb's table, derived via immunoSEQ multiplex PCR, lists solely in-frame clones and lacks some. The sample yields about 80,000 clones, less than 95% seen once. The input for sequencing was peripheral blood, taken 28 days after the second AZD1222 dose. The receptors come from an adult who received the AZD1222 COVID-19 vaccine. Each CDR3 is given with its conserved first and last residue. The D gene is left open where the match is weak. A clone size is listed for some rows: how often the clone was seen (once, few, many), or a class if it is expanded.

j_gene,v_gene,d_gene,abundance,CDR3aa
TRBJ1-2,TRBV9,TRBD1,once,CASSVATKGWGQGAANYGYTF
TRBJ1-6,TRBV23-1,-,-,CASRRSPLHF
TRBJ2-6,TRBV27,-,-,CASSTMGLSGANVLTF
TRBJ1-4,TRBV3-1/TRBV3-2,-,-,CASSQEYDSLEKLFF
TRBJ1-5,TRBV19,TRBD1,once,CASSTPGQGLNQPQHF
TRBJ2-7,TRBV28,-,-,CATQASYEQYF
TRBJ1-1,TRBV6-5,-,-,CASSTVAGTEAFF
TRBJ2-5,TRBV11-3,-,-,CASSRGRGTSAQETQYF
TRBJ2-7,TRBV30,TRBD1,-,CAWSVEQGVFHEQYF
TRBJ2-5,TRBV5-1,TRBD2,once,CASSSSPSGSPLGRQETQYF
TRBJ2-3,TRBV19,TRBD1,-,CASSPRTGRTDTQYF
TRBJ2-2,TRBV19,-,-,CASSIVRGVGVAGELFF
TRBJ2-7,TRBV15,TRBD1,-,CATSRDTGTGFEQYF
TRBJ1-6,TRBV27,TRBD1,-,CASRQGSSPLHF
TRBJ2-7,TRBV12-3/TRBV12-4,-,-,CASSLTVAYEQYF
TRBJ2-1,TRBV4-2,-,-,CASSQALGHEQFF